The text below deals with one T cell receptor beta chain. This clonotype has just a few counts. This clone's antigen is unknown. The sample holds no much larger clone one base away, and base qualities are not on file. These data are taken from a study of CD8 T cells in ankylosing spondylitis (dated by TCRdb to the late 2010s). In the study overall: To find TCR variants linked to disease, the study profiled T cell receptor beta repertoires in ankylosing spondylitis patients and healthy donors. In total, the full study cohort was made up of about 110 healthy donors and 20 to 25 ankylosing spondylitis patients. Peripheral blood was sampled, and synovial fluid was additionally collected from ankylosing spondylitis patients. Results and caveats for the whole study, not just this receptor: Significant enrichment of the disease-linked clones was reported in matched synovial fluid samples from ankylosing spondylitis patients. In peripheral blood, the disease-linked clones were found at relatively low frequencies and had a CD8+ phenotype. Some motif variants were previously reported in synovial fluid and blood of reactive arthritis patients, suggesting common disease-initiation mechanisms. Blood from ankylosing spondylitis patients appeared to be characterized by a TCR beta motif composed of about 8 highly homologous amino acid variants.

Sequencing used an Illumina HiSeq 2500. TCR beta libraries were prepared by quantitative 5'-RACE with molecular barcodes. The authors' analysis ran thus. Disease-linked TCR variants were identified with a new computational method built on a probabilistic model of VDJ rearrangement. TCRdb cleaned the public reads at Q25 with fastp, built clones with MiXCR and kept in-frame beta chains. Rows are unified per CDR3 protein, each entry keeping the most common DNA and genes. These V and J calls rely on TCRdb rather than the paper's analysis. The sample contains around 490,000 distinct CDR3 sequences, about 5.4% of them found a single time. Roughly 3.5% of the sample rests with the top ten. The CDR3 spans 14 residues, from the cysteine through the phenylalanine. Only the CDR3 region is kept as DNA, spanning 42 bases read in frame from base 1. Germline trimming: 10 bases from V, 3 bases from J; junction bases outside gene matches: 12. Based on the germline V gene, the CDR1 and CDR2 sequences are MDHEN and SYDVKM.

The source material was blood, either unsorted or a sorted T cell fraction (not recorded which). The rearranged chain carries TRBV28 and TRBJ2-7; 7 middle bases align to TRBD2. The TCR sequence derives from a male donor with ankylosing spondylitis. The CDR3 has the sequence CATLGTGGIYEQYF. At the DNA level, the sequence is TGTGCCACCCTAGGGACGGGGGGAATCTACGAGCAGTACTTC.